The 7 T cell receptor beta chains in this list originate from one sample, sequenced in a study of molecular identifiers for immune sequencing clone quantification. TCRdb fed the PCR reads into MiXCR, producing one record per CDR3 protein. The profile covers 490,000 or so distinct CDR3 sequences, with 20% to 25% appearing a single time and 0.7% to 0.95% taken by the ten largest. What was sequenced was naive CD8+ T cells from blood, with Jurkat cell RNA spiked in. Subset indicated: FACS-sorted CD8+CD4-CCR7+CD45RA+ naive T cells. The receptors shown here come from a human donor in good health. Some libraries in this study had Jurkat cell RNA spiked in.

There are many counts of this clonotype. The chain has TRBV6-2 or TRBV6-3 and TRBJ1-1, with D unresolved. The germline gives CDR1 MNHEY, CDR2 SVGEGT. This CDR3 is built from 17 residues. Trimming removed 3 bases from V and 0 bases from J, with 17 bases in between. The chain's CDR3 is CASSYVGFVTMNTEAFF. The DNA for the CDR3 is TGTGCCAGCAGTTATGTGGGGTTCGTTACAATGAACACTGAAGCTTTCTTT.

This clonotype was detected ten times or more. V is TRBV5-1 and J is TRBJ2-7; 12 nucleotides align to TRBD2. V was clipped by 5 bases and J by 3 bases; unmatched bases: 6. CDR3 length: 15 residues. Germline CDR1 is SGHRS and CDR2 is YFSETQ. The CDR3 DNA is TGCGCCAGCAGTCTGACTAGCGGGAGTCTCTACGAGCAGTACTTC. Its protein product is CASSLTSGSLYEQYF.

This clonotype has just a few counts. This chain joins TRBV19 and TRBJ1-2, with 9 bases identical to TRBD1. The CDR3 covers 16 residues. Germline CDR1 reads LNHDA; CDR2 reads SQIVND (reference sequence). V was clipped by 7 bases and J by 6 bases; unmatched bases: 15. CDR3 amino acids: CASTHLLRQGVDGYTF. Written as DNA, the CDR3 is TGTGCCAGTACCCACTTGCTCCGACAGGGGGTGGATGGCTACACCTTC.

The V call is TRBV3-1, the J call TRBJ1-2, with D tentatively TRBD1 (6 bases). Germline loops: CDR1 LGHDT, CDR2 YNNKEL (reference sequence). Trimming cost V 4 bases and J 3 bases, with 18 bases left between them. The CDR3 is made up of 16 amino acids. The CDR3 sequence is CASSPCEGGHYYGYTF. CDR3 nucleotide sequence: TGTGCCAGCAGCCCCTGCGAGGGGGGGCATTACTATGGCTACACCTTC.

This clonotype showed up just a few times. The chain is built from TRBV12-5 and TRBJ2-7; weak D call: TRBD2 (7 bases). Trimming left V 5 bases short and J 6 bases short, with 23 bases between. This CDR3 has 16 amino acids. Germline-derived CDR1 and CDR2 are LGHNT and FRNRAP. The CDR3 region has the DNA TGTGCTAGTGGTCCCCCTTTGGGGGGGGCTTGGATCGAGCAGTACTTC. This gives the protein CASGPPLGGAWIEQYF.

This clonotype has a count of ten or more. This rearrangement joins TRBV20-1 to TRBJ2-3; TRBD1 is a possible D gene (6 bases). The germline V gene encodes CDR1 DFQATT and CDR2 SNEGSKA (reference sequence). This CDR3 is 13 amino acids long. The ends were cut back, 5 bases at V and 0 bases at J, with 9 bases in the middle. The CDR3 DNA reads TGCAGTGCTGTGGACAGAAGCACAGATACGCAGTATTTT. Translation gives CSAVDRSTDTQYF.

The chain joins TRBV28 to TRBJ2-7; 9 positions agree with TRBD1. V dropped 2 bases and J dropped 7; count of bases not matched to a gene: 9. The CDR3 sequence is 15 residues long. Germline loops: CDR1 MDHEN, CDR2 SYDVKM. The CDR3 DNA sequence: TGTGCCAGCAGTTTAAGGTTAACAGGGGGCCGGGAGCAGTACTTC. This gives the protein CASSLRLTGGREQYF.